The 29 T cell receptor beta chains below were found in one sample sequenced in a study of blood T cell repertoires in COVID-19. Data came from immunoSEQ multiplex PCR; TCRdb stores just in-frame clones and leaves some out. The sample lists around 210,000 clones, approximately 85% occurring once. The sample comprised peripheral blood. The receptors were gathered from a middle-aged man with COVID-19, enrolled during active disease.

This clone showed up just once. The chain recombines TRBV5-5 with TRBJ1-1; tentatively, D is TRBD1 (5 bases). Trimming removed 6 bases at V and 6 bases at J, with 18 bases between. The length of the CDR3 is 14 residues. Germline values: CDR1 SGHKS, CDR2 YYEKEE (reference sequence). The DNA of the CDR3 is TGTGCCAGCACCGTTGGGGGGTTTGGGGCTGAAGCTTTCTTT. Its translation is CASTVGGFGAEAFF.

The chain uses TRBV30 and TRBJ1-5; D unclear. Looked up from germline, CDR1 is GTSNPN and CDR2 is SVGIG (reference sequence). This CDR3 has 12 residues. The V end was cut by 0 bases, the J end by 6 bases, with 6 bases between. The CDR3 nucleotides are TGTGCCTGGAGTGTCCTAGGTCAGCCCCAGCATTTT. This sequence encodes CAWSVLGQPQHF.

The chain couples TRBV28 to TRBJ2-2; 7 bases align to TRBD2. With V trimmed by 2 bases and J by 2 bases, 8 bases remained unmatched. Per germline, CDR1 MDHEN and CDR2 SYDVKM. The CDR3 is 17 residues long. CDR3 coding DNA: TGTGCCAGCAGTTTAATCCTTGGCGGGGGAAACACCGGGGAGCTGTTTTTT. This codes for CASSLILGGGNTGELFF.

The DNA for the CDR3 is TGTGCCTTGGAAAGCGGGGGTTTCACAGATACGCAGTATTTT. This translates into CALESGGFTDTQYF. The genes are TRBV30 and TRBJ2-3; 8 nucleotides align to TRBD2. The CDR3 runs to 14 residues. The V segment lost 7 bases and the J segment 2 bases; nucleotides outside the gene matches: 8. Germline CDR1 GTSNPN, CDR2 SVGIG (reference sequence). Drawing the rest from reference TRBV30 and TRBJ2-3, the complete variable domain is SQTIHQWPATLVQPVGSPLSLECTVEGTSNPNLYWYRQAAGRGLQLLFYSVGIGQISSEVPQNLSASRPQDRQFILSSKKLLLSDSGFYLCALESGGFTDTQYFGPGTRLTVL.

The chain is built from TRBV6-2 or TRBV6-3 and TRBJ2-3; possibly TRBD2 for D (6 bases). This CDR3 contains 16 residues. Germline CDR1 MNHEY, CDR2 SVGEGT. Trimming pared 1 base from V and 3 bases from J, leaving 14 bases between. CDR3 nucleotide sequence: TGTGCCAGCAGTTACTTGCGGGGTGGGGCAACAGATACGCAGTATTTT. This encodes CASSYLRGGATDTQYF.

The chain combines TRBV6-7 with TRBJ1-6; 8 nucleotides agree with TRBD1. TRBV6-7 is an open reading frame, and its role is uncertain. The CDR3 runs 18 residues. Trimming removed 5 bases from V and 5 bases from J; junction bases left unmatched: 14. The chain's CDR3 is CASSPPPPRQGNNSPLHF. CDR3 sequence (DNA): TGTGCCAGCAGTCCTCCTCCCCCCCGACAGGGGAATAATTCACCCCTCCACTTT.

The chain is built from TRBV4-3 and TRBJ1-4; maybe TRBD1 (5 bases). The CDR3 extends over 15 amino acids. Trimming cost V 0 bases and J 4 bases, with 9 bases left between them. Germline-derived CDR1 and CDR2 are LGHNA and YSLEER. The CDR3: CASSQDRGSNEKLFF. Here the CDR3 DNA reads TGCGCCAGCAGCCAAGATCGGGGGAGTAATGAAAAACTGTTTTTT.

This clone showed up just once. CDR3 region: CASSFWGEQGYYEQFF. CDR3 nucleotide sequence: TGTGCCAGCAGTTTTTGGGGTGAACAGGGTTATTATGAGCAGTTCTTC. The genes are TRBV28 and TRBJ2-1; D perhaps matches TRBD1 (6 bases). CDR1 is MDHEN, CDR2 SYDVKM, per germline. This CDR3 comprises 16 residues. Trimming cost V 3 bases and J 8 bases, with 20 bases left between them.

The CDR3 is CASSQGPGHNEQFF. For the CDR3, the DNA is TGCGCCAGCAGCCAAGGGCCAGGTCACAATGAGCAGTTCTTC. The chain employs TRBV4-1 and TRBJ2-1; D is uncertain. V gave up 1 base and J gave up 5 bases, with 9 bases separating them. Germline CDR1 is MGHRA and CDR2 is YSYEKL. The CDR3 is 14 amino acids.

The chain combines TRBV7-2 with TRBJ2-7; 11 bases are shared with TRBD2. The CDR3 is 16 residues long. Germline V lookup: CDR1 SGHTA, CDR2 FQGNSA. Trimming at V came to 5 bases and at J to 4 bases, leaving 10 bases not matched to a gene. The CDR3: CASSPDGRTSGYEQYF. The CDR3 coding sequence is TGTGCCAGCAGCCCCGATGGGAGGACTAGCGGGTACGAGCAGTACTTC.

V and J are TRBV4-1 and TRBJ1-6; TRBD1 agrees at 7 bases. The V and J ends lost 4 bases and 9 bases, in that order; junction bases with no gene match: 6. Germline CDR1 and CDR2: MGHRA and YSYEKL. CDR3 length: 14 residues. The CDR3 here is CASSPGTAFSPLHF. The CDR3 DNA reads TGCGCCAGCAGCCCTGGGACAGCGTTTTCACCCCTCCACTTT.

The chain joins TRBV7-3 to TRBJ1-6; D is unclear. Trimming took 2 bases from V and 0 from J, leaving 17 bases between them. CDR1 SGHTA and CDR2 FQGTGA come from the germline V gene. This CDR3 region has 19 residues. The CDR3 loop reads CASSLGPRGASSYNSPLHF. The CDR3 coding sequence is TGTGCCAGCAGCTTAGGCCCTCGCGGAGCTAGCTCCTATAATTCACCCCTCCACTTT.

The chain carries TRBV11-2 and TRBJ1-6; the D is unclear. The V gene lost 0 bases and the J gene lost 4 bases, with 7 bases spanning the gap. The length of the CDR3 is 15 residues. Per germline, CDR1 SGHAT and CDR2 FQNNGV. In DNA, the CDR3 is TGTGCCAGCAGCTTAGATGTACAGTATAATTCACCCCTCCACTTT. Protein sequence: CASSLDVQYNSPLHF.

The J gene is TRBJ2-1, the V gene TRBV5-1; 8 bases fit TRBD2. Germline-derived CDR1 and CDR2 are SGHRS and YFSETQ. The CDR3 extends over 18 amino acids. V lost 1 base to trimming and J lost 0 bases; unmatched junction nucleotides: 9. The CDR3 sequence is CASSLRGGTGSSYNEQFF. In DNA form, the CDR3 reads TGCGCCAGCAGCTTGCGGGGGGGAACAGGGAGCTCCTACAATGAGCAGTTCTTC.

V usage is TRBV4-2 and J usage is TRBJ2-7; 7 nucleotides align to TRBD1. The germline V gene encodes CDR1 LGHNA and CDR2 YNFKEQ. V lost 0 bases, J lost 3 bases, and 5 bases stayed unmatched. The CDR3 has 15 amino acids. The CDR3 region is CASSQEGGASYEQYF. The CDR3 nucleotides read TGTGCCAGCAGCCAAGAAGGGGGCGCTAGCTACGAGCAGTACTTC.

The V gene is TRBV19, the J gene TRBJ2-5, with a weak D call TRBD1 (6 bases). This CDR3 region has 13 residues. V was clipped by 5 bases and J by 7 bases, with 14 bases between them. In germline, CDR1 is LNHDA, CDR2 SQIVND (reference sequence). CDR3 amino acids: CASSVGARGTQYF. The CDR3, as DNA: TGTGCCAGTAGTGTGGGGGCCCGGGGGACCCAGTACTTC.

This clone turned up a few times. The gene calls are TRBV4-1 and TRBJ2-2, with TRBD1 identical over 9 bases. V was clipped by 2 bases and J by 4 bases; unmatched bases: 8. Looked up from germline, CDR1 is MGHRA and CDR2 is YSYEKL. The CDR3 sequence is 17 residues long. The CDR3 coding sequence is TGCGCCAGCAGCCAAAATCCCGGGACAGGGTCCACCGGGGAGCTGTTTTTT. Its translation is CASSQNPGTGSTGELFF.

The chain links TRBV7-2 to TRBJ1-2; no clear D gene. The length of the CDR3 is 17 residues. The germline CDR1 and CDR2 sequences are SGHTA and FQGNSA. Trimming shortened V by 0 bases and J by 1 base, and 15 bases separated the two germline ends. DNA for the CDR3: TGTGCCAGCAGCTTAGCGCCCGGCGGAGCTAATAACTATGGCTACACCTTC. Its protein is CASSLAPGGANNYGYTF. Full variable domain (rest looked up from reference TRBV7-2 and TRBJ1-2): GAGVSQSPSNKVTEKGKDVELRCDPISGHTALYWYRQSLGQGLEFLIYFQGNSAPDKSGLPSDRFSAERTGGSVSTLTIQRTQQEDSAVYLCASSLAPGGANNYGYTFGSGTRLTVV.

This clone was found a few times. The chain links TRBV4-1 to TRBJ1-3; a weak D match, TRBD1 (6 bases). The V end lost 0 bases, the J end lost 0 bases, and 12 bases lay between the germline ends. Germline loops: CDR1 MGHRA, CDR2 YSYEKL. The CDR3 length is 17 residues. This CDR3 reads CASSQEAGANSGNTIYF. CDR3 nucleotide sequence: TGCGCCAGCAGCCAAGAAGCAGGGGCGAACTCTGGAAACACCATATATTTT.

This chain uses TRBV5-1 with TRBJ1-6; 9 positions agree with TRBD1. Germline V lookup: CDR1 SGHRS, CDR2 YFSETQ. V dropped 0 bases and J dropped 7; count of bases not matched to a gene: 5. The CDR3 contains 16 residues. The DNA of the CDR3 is TGCGCCAGCAGCTTGGGCGGGACAGGGAAAAATTCACCCCTCCACTTT. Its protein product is CASSLGGTGKNSPLHF.

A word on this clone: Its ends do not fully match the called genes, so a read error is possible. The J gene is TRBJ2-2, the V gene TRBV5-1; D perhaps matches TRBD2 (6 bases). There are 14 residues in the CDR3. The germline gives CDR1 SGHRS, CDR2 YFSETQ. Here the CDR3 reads CASSPRSNTGGLFF. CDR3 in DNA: TGCGCCAGCAGCCCGCGGTCGAACACCGGGGGGCTGTTTTTT. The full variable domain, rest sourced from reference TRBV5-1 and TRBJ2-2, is KAGVTQTPRYLIKTRGQQVTLSCSPISGHRSVSWYQQTPGQGLQFLFEYFSETQRNKGNFPGRFSGRQFSNSRSEMNVSTLELGDSALYLCASSPRSNTGGLFFGEGSRLTVL.

The chain's CDR3 is CSVGDRGFTGELFF. DNA of the CDR3: TGCAGCGTTGGGGACAGGGGATTCACCGGGGAGCTGTTTTTT. V gene TRBV29-1 combines with J gene TRBJ2-2, with 10 bases aligning to TRBD1. This CDR3 contains 14 residues. Trimming cost V 4 bases and J 4 bases; bases outside gene matches: 3. The germline gives CDR1 SQVTM, CDR2 ANQGSEA.

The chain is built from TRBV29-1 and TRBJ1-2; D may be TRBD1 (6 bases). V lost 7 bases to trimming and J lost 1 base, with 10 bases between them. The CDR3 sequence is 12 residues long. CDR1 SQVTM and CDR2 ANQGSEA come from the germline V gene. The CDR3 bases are TGCAGCGCCTGGGACAATAACTATGGCTACACCTTC. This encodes CSAWDNNYGYTF.

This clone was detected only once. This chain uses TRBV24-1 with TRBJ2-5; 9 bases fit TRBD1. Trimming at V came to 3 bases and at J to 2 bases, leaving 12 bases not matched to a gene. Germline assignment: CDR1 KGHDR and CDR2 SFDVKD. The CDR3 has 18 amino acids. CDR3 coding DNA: TGTGCCACCAGTGATCGCGATCCGGGACAGGGAAGTCAAGAGACCCAGTACTTC. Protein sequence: CATSDRDPGQGSQETQYF.

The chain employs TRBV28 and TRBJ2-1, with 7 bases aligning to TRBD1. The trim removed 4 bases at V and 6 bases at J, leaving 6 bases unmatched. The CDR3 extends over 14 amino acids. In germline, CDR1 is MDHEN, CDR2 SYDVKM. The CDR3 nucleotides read TGTGCCAGCAGTTCCTTGAACAGGGGCAATGAGCAGTTCTTC. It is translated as CASSSLNRGNEQFF.

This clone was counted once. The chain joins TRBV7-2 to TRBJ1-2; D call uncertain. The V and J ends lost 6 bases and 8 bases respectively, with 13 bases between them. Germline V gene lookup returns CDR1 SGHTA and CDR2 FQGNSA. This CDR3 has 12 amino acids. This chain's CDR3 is CASRSPGYGYTF. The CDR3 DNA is TGTGCCAGCAGATCCCCAGGATACGGCTACACCTTC.

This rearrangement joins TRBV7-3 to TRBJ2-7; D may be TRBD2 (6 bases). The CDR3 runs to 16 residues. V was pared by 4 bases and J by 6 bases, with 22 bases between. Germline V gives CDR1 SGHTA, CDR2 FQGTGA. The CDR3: CASSSLGGAFVTEQYF. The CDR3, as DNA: TGTGCCAGCAGCTCCCTGGGCGGGGCATTCGTAACCGAGCAGTACTTC. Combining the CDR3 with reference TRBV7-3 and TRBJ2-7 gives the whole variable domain GAGVSQTPSNKVTEKGKYVELRCDPISGHTALYWYRQSLGQGPEFLIYFQGTGAADDSGLPNDRFFAVRPEGSVSTLKIQRTERGDSAVYLCASSSLGGAFVTEQYFGPGTRLTVT.

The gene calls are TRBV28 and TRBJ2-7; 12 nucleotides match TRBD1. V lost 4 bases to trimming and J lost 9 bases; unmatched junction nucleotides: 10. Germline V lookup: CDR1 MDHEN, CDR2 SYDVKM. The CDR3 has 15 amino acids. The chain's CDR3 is CASSSRDRGRFLQYF. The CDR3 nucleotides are TGTGCCAGCAGTTCGCGGGACAGGGGGCGATTCCTGCAGTACTTC.

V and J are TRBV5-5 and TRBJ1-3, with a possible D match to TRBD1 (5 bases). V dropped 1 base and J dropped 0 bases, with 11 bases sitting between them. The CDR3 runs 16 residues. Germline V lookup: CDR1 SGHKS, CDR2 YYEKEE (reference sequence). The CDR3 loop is CASSLQQDHSGNTIYF. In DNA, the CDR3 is TGTGCCAGCAGCTTGCAACAGGACCACTCTGGAAACACCATATATTTT.